Following are 32 T cell receptor beta chains from one sample sequenced in a study of cytomegalovirus exposure and HLA in healthy donors. 13 Jbeta primers and 60 Vbeta primers were used for the PCR. Profiled with immunoSEQ multiplex PCR; TCRdb holds only in-frame clones, not every one. The sample yields hundreds of thousands of clones, roughly 79% seen once. Sequenced sample: PBMCs. Receptors were obtained from a woman in her thirties or forties in good health and CMV-seronegative.

This chain joins TRBV6-5 and TRBJ2-3; maybe TRBD1 (7 bases). CDR1 is MNHEY, CDR2 SVGAGI, per germline. V shed 6 bases and J shed 1 base, with 14 bases lying between them. The CDR3 extends over 15 amino acids. This chain's CDR3 is CASRQQGTGTDTQYF. The CDR3 bases are TGTGCCAGCAGGCAACAGGGGACTGGCACAGATACGCAGTATTTT.

The chain employs TRBV5-1 and TRBJ1-2; 9 nucleotides align to TRBD1. CDR1 and CDR2 (germline): SGHRS, YFSETQ. V lost 2 bases and J lost 8; bases outside the gene matches: 7. The CDR3 consists of 14 residues. CDR3 residues: CASSFGTGSLGYTF. The CDR3 DNA sequence: TGCGCCAGCAGCTTCGGGACAGGGAGCCTCGGCTACACCTTC.

The chain has TRBV28 and TRBJ2-1, with 7 bases lining up with TRBD2. Losses at the gene ends were 4 bases for V and 16 bases for J; bases not matched to a gene: 10. This CDR3 comprises 12 residues. Per germline, CDR1 MDHEN and CDR2 SYDVKM. CDR3 sequence reads: CASSSPGRSVFF. In nucleotides, the CDR3 is TGTGCCAGCAGTTCCCCCGGGAGGTCGGTTTTCTTC.

This chain links TRBV4-2 with TRBJ2-7, with 7 nucleotides matching TRBD2. The CDR3 runs 18 residues. Per the germline V gene, CDR1 is LGHNA and CDR2 is YNFKEQ. The V segment lost 2 bases and the J segment 2 bases; nucleotides outside the gene matches: 15. CDR3 residues: CASSQFQGTGGYTYEQYF. The CDR3 coding sequence is TGTGCCAGCAGCCAATTCCAGGGTACGGGGGGATACACCTACGAGCAGTACTTC.

The chain is built from TRBV2 and TRBJ1-5; TRBD1 agrees at 7 bases. Germline V gives CDR1 SNHLY, CDR2 FYNNEI. J was trimmed by 7 bases and V by 7 bases; bases with no gene match: 10. The CDR3 contains 14 residues. This chain's CDR3 is CASTLRGAGQPQHF. In nucleotides, the CDR3 is TGTGCCAGCACCCTCAGGGGGGCTGGGCAGCCCCAGCATTTT. The complete variable domain, with remaining parts taken from reference TRBV2 and TRBJ1-5, reads EPEVTQTPSHQVTQMGQEVILRCVPISNHLYFYWYRQILGQKVEFLVSFYNNEISEKSEIFDDQFSVERPDGSNFTLKIRSTKLEDSAMYFCASTLRGAGQPQHFGDGTRLSIL.

A word on this clone: Germline and junction disagree at one end, which may indicate a read error. The CDR3 coding sequence is TGTTCCAGCAGCTTAGCGCTGGAGACTGAAGCTTTCTTT. This encodes CSSSLALETEAFF. The V call is TRBV7-9, the J call TRBJ1-1; D unclear. In germline, CDR1 is SEHNR, CDR2 FQNEAQ (reference sequence). There are 13 residues in the CDR3.

The chain recombines TRBV5-1 with TRBJ2-5; TRBD2 might be the D (6 bases). This CDR3 is built from 16 residues. Looked up from germline, CDR1 is SGHRS and CDR2 is YFSETQ. V was trimmed by 1 base and J by 2 bases, leaving 15 bases between them. CDR3 sequence reads: CASSLRGAIAQETQYF. In DNA form, the CDR3 reads TGCGCCAGCAGCTTGCGCGGGGCTATCGCTCAAGAGACCCAGTACTTC.

The rearrangement uses TRBV5-1 and TRBJ2-5; D perhaps matches TRBD2 (6 bases). CDR1 SGHRS and CDR2 YFSETQ come from the germline V gene. This CDR3 contains 18 residues. V was pared by 0 bases and J by 0 bases, with 18 bases between. CDR3 region: CASSLARDSNWDQETQYF. Written as DNA, the CDR3 is TGCGCCAGCAGCTTGGCCAGGGACTCTAATTGGGACCAAGAGACCCAGTACTTC. The entire variable domain, with the rest obtained from reference TRBV5-1 and TRBJ2-5, is as follows: KAGVTQTPRYLIKTRGQQVTLSCSPISGHRSVSWYQQTPGQGLQFLFEYFSETQRNKGNFPGRFSGRQFSNSRSEMNVSTLELGDSALYLCASSLARDSNWDQETQYFGPGTRLLVL.

The J gene is TRBJ1-1, the V gene TRBV29-1, with unresolved D. Germline-derived CDR1 and CDR2 are SQVTM and ANQGSEA. The CDR3 has 11 residues. The ends were cut back, 4 bases at V and 6 bases at J, with 9 bases in the middle. The CDR3 here is CSVGVAAEAFF. In DNA, the CDR3 is TGCAGCGTTGGTGTGGCAGCTGAAGCTTTCTTT.

The rearrangement joins TRBV18 to TRBJ2-7; D may be TRBD2 (6 bases). The CDR3 is made up of 15 amino acids. Germline V gives CDR1 KGHSH, CDR2 LQKENI. Trimming stripped 4 bases from V and 6 bases from J, with 19 bases between. This chain's CDR3 is CASSHDPAGRGEQYF. The CDR3 DNA sequence: TGTGCCAGCTCACACGACCCAGCGGGCCGGGGCGAGCAGTACTTC. The variable domain in full, completed from reference TRBV18 and TRBJ2-7, reads NAGVMQNPRHLVRRRGQEARLRCSPMKGHSHVYWYRQLPEEGLKFMVYLQKENIIDESGMPKERFSAEFPKEGPSILRIQQVVRGDSAAYFCASSHDPAGRGEQYFGPGTRLTVT.

The chain links TRBV7-9 to TRBJ1-1; 9 bases agree with TRBD1. V lost 4 bases to trimming and J lost 0 bases; unmatched junction nucleotides: 9. The germline V gene has CDR1 SEHNR and CDR2 FQNEAQ (reference sequence). This CDR3 spans 17 amino acids. The CDR3 DNA follows: TGTGCCAGCAGCTCGCTCCCGGGACAGGGAATGAACACTGAAGCTTTCTTT. Translated, it gives CASSSLPGQGMNTEAFF.

The rearrangement uses TRBV29-1 and TRBJ1-5; 7 bases agree with TRBD1. CDR1 SQVTM and CDR2 ANQGSEA come from the germline V gene. The V and J ends lost 5 bases and 4 bases, in that order; junction bases with no gene match: 5. The CDR3 runs to 13 residues. The CDR3 region is CSVQQGWNQPQHF. For the CDR3, the DNA is TGCAGCGTTCAACAGGGGTGGAATCAGCCCCAGCATTTT. The full variable domain, its missing parts supplied by reference TRBV29-1 and TRBJ1-5, is SAVISQKPSRDICQRGTSLTIQCQVDSQVTMMFWYRQQPGQSLTLIATANQGSEATYESGFVIDKFPISRPNLTFSTLTVSNMSPEDSSIYLCSVQQGWNQPQHFGDGTRLSIL.

The chain has TRBV19 and TRBJ1-6; 12 positions agree with TRBD1. This CDR3 region has 16 residues. The J segment lost 10 bases and the V segment lost 7 bases, leaving 11 bases of the junction unmatched. From germline, CDR1 is LNHDA and CDR2 SQIVND (reference sequence). CDR3 sequence: CASTSRDRGQFSPLHF. CDR3 bases: TGTGCCAGTACCTCGCGGGACAGGGGGCAATTCTCACCCCTCCACTTT.

The gene calls are TRBV19 and TRBJ1-1; TRBD1 matches at 8 bases. Germline V gene data show CDR1 as LNHDA and CDR2 as SQIVND (reference sequence). This CDR3 is 14 amino acids long. The V segment lost 9 bases and the J segment 7 bases; nucleotides outside the gene matches: 13. CDR3 amino acids: CASSIDRGRGEAFF. The CDR3 DNA reads as TGTGCCAGCTCAATCGACAGGGGACGGGGTGAAGCTTTCTTT.

The chain recombines TRBV19 with TRBJ1-4, with 7 bases aligning to TRBD1. Germline V gene sequence: CDR1 LNHDA, CDR2 SQIVND (reference sequence). The length of the CDR3 is 13 residues. The trim removed 9 bases at V and 5 bases at J, leaving 6 bases unmatched. The CDR3 DNA reads as TGTGCCAGCCAACCAGGGGGGAATGAAAAACTGTTTTTT. Amino acid sequence: CASQPGGNEKLFF.

V usage is TRBV5-6 and J usage is TRBJ2-5; unclear D gene. The CDR3 loop spans 14 amino acids. In germline, CDR1 is SGHDT, CDR2 YYEEEE. V was trimmed by 4 bases and J by 0 bases, leaving 10 bases between them. CDR3 amino acids: CASSRLRYQETQYF. CDR3 DNA: TGTGCCAGCAGCCGACTTAGGTACCAAGAGACCCAGTACTTC.

The table lists this clone with a few counts. In DNA, the CDR3 is TGTGCCAGTTCGACGGGACTTCCAATGAGGCAGTTCTTC. Its translation: CASSTGLPMRQFF. The V call is TRBV19, the J call TRBJ2-1; D may be TRBD2 (6 bases). There are 13 residues in the CDR3. V was trimmed by 8 bases and J by 12 bases, leaving 20 bases between them. In germline, CDR1 is LNHDA, CDR2 SQIVND (reference sequence).

The chain uses TRBV7-2 and TRBJ1-4; D unresolved. V gave up 5 bases and J gave up 8 bases, with 15 bases separating them. In germline, CDR1 is SGHTA, CDR2 FQGNSA. The CDR3 covers 14 residues. The CDR3 sequence is CASSKLTGREKLFF. CDR3 DNA: TGTGCCAGCAGCAAGTTAACCGGTCGCGAAAAACTGTTTTTT.

This rearrangement joins TRBV5-6 to TRBJ1-2; TRBD1 agrees at 7 bases. V trimming: 1 base; J trimming: 3 bases; junction bases outside the gene matches: 6. The CDR3 runs 15 residues. From germline, CDR1 is SGHDT and CDR2 YYEEEE. CDR3 sequence reads: CASSLFQGQYYGYTF. The CDR3 DNA reads as TGTGCCAGCAGCTTGTTCCAGGGACAGTACTATGGCTACACCTTC.

J is TRBJ1-5 and V is TRBV19; 8 nucleotides agree with TRBD1. The CDR3 runs to 13 residues. Germline CDR1 reads LNHDA; CDR2 reads SQIVND (reference sequence). V dropped 7 bases and J dropped 2; count of bases not matched to a gene: 1. CDR3 coding DNA: TGTGCCAGTAAGGACAGGGGCAATCAGCCCCAGCATTTT. Protein: CASKDRGNQPQHF.

The CDR3 DNA sequence: TGCGCCAGCAGTACGGGACAGGGAGCCGGGGAGCTGTTTTTT. Encoded protein: CASSTGQGAGELFF. V is TRBV5-1 and J is TRBJ2-2; 9 bases map to TRBD1. The V segment lost 5 bases and the J segment 6 bases; nucleotides outside the gene matches: 5. CDR3 size: 14 residues. Germline loops: CDR1 SGHRS, CDR2 YFSETQ.

The rearrangement joins TRBV5-5 to TRBJ1-2; 11 bases are a match to TRBD1. The J segment lost 6 bases and the V segment lost 0 bases, leaving 4 bases of the junction unmatched. CDR3 size: 15 residues. The V gene's germline CDR1 is SGHKS and CDR2 YYEKEE (reference sequence). This chain's CDR3 is CASSLVGQGANGYTF. The CDR3 coding sequence is TGTGCCAGCAGCTTGGTAGGACAGGGGGCTAATGGCTACACCTTC.

This sequence joins TRBV4-1 and TRBJ2-4, with TRBD1 matching over 8 bases. The V and J ends lost 5 bases and 0 bases, in that order; junction bases with no gene match: 0. CDR3 length: 14 amino acids. Germline values: CDR1 MGHRA, CDR2 YSYEKL. The CDR3 loop is CASSGQGAKNIQYF. The CDR3 DNA follows: TGCGCCAGCAGCGGACAGGGAGCCAAAAACATTCAGTACTTC.

V and J are TRBV5-8 and TRBJ2-4; D uncertain. The CDR3 loop spans 15 amino acids. The V gene's germline CDR1 is SGHTS and CDR2 YDEGEE. V dropped 0 bases and J dropped 0 bases, with 7 bases sitting between them. DNA of the CDR3: TGTGCCAGCAGCTTGGAGCTATTAGCCAAAAACATTCAGTACTTC. It yields the protein CASSLELLAKNIQYF.

The chain joins TRBV2 to TRBJ1-5; 9 nucleotides line up with TRBD1. The germline CDR1 and CDR2 sequences are SNHLY and FYNNEI. J was trimmed by 4 bases and V by 7 bases; bases with no gene match: 8. The CDR3 contains 15 residues. CDR3 region: CASTPGQGLNQPQHF. DNA of the CDR3: TGTGCCAGCACCCCAGGACAGGGGCTTAATCAGCCCCAGCATTTT.

The chain is built from TRBV4-1 and TRBJ2-5, with D tentatively TRBD2 (5 bases). Germline loops: CDR1 MGHRA, CDR2 YSYEKL. Trimming shortened V by 3 bases and J by 5 bases, and 13 bases separated the two germline ends. The CDR3 contains 14 residues. The CDR3 is CASSHPRGGETQYF. CDR3 DNA: TGCGCCAGCAGCCACCCCCGGGGTGGGGAGACCCAGTACTTC.

This chain links TRBV7-2 with TRBJ2-7, with D unclear. The length of the CDR3 is 13 residues. V was cut by 4 bases and J by 0 bases, with 7 bases left in between. CDR1 and CDR2 (germline): SGHTA, FQGNSA. CDR3 sequence reads: CASSSPSSYEQYF. The CDR3 nucleotides read TGTGCCAGCAGCTCCCCGAGCTCCTACGAGCAGTACTTC.

The chain joins TRBV6-1 to TRBJ2-1; D possibly corresponds to TRBD1 (6 bases). V lost 4 bases and J lost 5, with 9 bases in between. Germline assignment: CDR1 MNHNS and CDR2 SASEGT. This CDR3 comprises 13 residues. In DNA form, the CDR3 reads TGTGCCAGCAGTGCTCACAGGGACAATGAGCAGTTCTTC. Amino acid sequence: CASSAHRDNEQFF.

This chain links TRBV7-9 with TRBJ2-1, with 14 bases aligning to TRBD2. The CDR3 is 15 amino acids. With 8 bases clipped from V and 7 bases from J, the junction kept 7 bases outside the gene matches. Per the germline V gene, CDR1 is SEHNR and CDR2 is FQNEAQ (reference sequence). In DNA, the CDR3 is TGTGCCAGCTTGCAAGGACTAGCGGGGGGTAATGAGCAGTTCTTC. Its protein product is CASLQGLAGGNEQFF. Supplemented by reference TRBV7-9 and TRBJ2-1, the full variable domain reads DTGVSQNPRHKITKRGQNVTFRCDPISEHNRLYWYRQTLGQGPEFLTYFQNEAQLEKSRLLSDRFSAERPKGSFSTLEIQRTEQGDSAMYLCASLQGLAGGNEQFFGPGTRLTVL.

The V gene is TRBV6-5, the J gene TRBJ1-5; D is ambiguous. Germline CDR1 MNHEY, CDR2 SVGAGI. Trimming left V 7 bases short and J 3 bases short, with 10 bases between. This CDR3 spans 13 amino acids. The DNA for the CDR3 is TGTGCCAGCAACGAACAGAACAATCAGCCCCAGCATTTT. Translated: CASNEQNNQPQHF.

J is TRBJ2-3 and V is TRBV13; the match to TRBD2 covers 9 bases. The ends lost 10 bases at V and 2 bases at J; junction bases unmatched: 4. This CDR3 is 13 amino acids long. In germline, CDR1 is PRHDT, CDR2 FYEKMQ (reference sequence). This CDR3 is CATGTSSTDTQYF. The CDR3 coding sequence is TGTGCCACCGGGACTAGCTCCACAGATACGCAGTATTTT.

The chain recombines TRBV6-6 with TRBJ2-7, with 11 bases fitting TRBD2. The V segment lost 7 bases and the J segment 0 bases; nucleotides outside the gene matches: 8. The CDR3 sequence is 16 residues long. CDR1 is MNHNY and CDR2 is SVGAGI in the germline V gene (reference sequence). CDR3 DNA: TGTGCCAGCATCTCGCTAGCGGGGGGTAGCTCCTACGAGCAGTACTTC. As protein: CASISLAGGSSYEQYF.